This T cell receptor (beta chain) was retrieved from a study of CD8 T cells in ankylosing spondylitis. Per the germline V gene, CDR1 is KGHSH and CDR2 is LQKENI. The CDR3 spans 12 residues. Regarding this clonotype: The antigen remains undetermined. One junction end does not reproduce the germline sequence, and a read error may be involved.

Study-level points and caveats: Clones tied to disease were said to be significantly enriched in matched ankylosing spondylitis synovial fluid. Within peripheral blood, clones linked to disease were CD8+ and relatively rare. Seemingly characteristic of ankylosing spondylitis blood was a TCR beta motif consisting of about 8 highly homologous variants.

From the 5' RACE reads, TCRdb called clonotypes with MiXCR, one entry per CDR3 protein. The data hold some 220,000 distinct CDR3 sequences, with 8% to 9% observed a single time. The sequenced sample consisted of blood, either unsorted or a sorted T cell fraction (not recorded which). This clonotype was sampled from a female donor with ankylosing spondylitis or in good health (not recorded which). The V and J genes are TRBV18 and TRBJ1-2, with D unclear. The CDR3: CPWATSNYGYTF. CDR3 sequence (DNA): TGCCCGTGGGCAACGTCTAACTATGGCTACACCTTC.